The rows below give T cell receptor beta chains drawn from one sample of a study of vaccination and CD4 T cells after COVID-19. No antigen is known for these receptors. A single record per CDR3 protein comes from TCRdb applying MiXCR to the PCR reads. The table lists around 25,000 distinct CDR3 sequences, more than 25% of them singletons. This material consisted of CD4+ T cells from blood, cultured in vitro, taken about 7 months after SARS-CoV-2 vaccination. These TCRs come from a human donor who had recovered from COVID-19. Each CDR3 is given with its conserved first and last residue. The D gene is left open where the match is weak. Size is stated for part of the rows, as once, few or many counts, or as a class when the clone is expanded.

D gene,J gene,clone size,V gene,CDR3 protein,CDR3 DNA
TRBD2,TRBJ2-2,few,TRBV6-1,CATTRGTGELFF,TGTGCCACCACGCGGGGGACCGGGGAGCTGTTTTTT
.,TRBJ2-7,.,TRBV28,CASTRTGLEQYF,TGTGCCAGCACCAGAACAGGGCTCGAGCAGTACTTC
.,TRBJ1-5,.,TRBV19,CASSIRGLGNQPQHF,TGTGCCAGTAGTATTCGGGGGTTAGGGAATCAGCCCCAGCATTTT
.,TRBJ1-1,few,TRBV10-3,CAISNWGNGVEAFF,TGTGCCATCAGTAACTGGGGGAACGGAGTTGAAGCTTTCTTT
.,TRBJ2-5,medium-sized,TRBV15,CATSRGDAGGYETQYF,TGTGCCACCAGCAGAGGCGATGCAGGGGGGTACGAGACCCAGTACTTC
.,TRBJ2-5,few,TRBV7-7,CASSLGGPETQYF,TGTGCCAGCAGCCTAGGAGGGCCAGAGACCCAGTACTTC
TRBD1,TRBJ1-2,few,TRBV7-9,CATDRGDGYTF,TGTGCCACAGACAGGGGAGATGGCTACACCTTC
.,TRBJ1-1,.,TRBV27,CASSPIVRGGTEAFF,TGTGCCAGCAGTCCGATCGTCAGGGGTGGCACTGAAGCTTTCTTT
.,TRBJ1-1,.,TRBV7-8,CASSPRGVSGVNTEAFF,TGTGCCAGCAGCCCGAGGGGGGTATCTGGCGTGAACACTGAAGCTTTCTTT
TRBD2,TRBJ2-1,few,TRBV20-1,CSARGRAGGPYNEQFF,TGCAGTGCTAGAGGAAGAGCGGGAGGACCCTACAATGAGCAGTTCTTC
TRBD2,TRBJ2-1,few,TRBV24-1,CATSDQRESTGEQFF,TGTGCCACCAGTGATCAGCGGGAGTCTACTGGCGAGCAGTTCTTC
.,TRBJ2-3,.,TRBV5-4,CASSTREDTQYF,TGTGCCAGCAGCACCAGGGAGGATACGCAGTATTTT
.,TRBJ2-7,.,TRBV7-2,CASSNYWAPGYFRYWQYF,TGTGCCAGCAGCAACTACTGGGCCCCAGGGTACTTTCGATACTGGCAGTACTTC
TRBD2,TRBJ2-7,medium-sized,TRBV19,CASSTSGSSYEQYF,TGTGCCAGTAGTACTAGCGGGAGCTCCTACGAGCAGTACTTC
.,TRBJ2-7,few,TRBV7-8,CASSLRGTPYEQYF,TGTGCCAGCAGCTTAAGGGGGACACCCTACGAGCAGTACTTC
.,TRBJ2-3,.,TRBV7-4,CASSVDWRAGDTQYF,TGTGCCAGCAGCGTAGATTGGCGCGCTGGGGATACGCAGTATTTT
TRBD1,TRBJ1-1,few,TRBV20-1,CSATTGTTEAFF,TGCAGTGCAACGACAGGGACCACTGAAGCTTTCTTT
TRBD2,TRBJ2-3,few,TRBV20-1,CSAPLAGDRTDTQYF,TGCAGTGCGCCGCTAGCGGGAGATCGGACAGATACGCAGTATTTT
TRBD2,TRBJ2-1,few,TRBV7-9,CASSLGLAGGHRSYNEQFF,TGTGCCAGCAGCCTCGGACTAGCGGGAGGCCACCGCTCCTACAATGAGCAGTTCTTC
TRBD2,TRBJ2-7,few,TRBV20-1,CSALSPSGPSYEQYF,TGCAGTGCTCTAAGTCCTAGCGGGCCCTCCTACGAGCAGTACTTC
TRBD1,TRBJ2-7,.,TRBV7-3,CASSHYSGTVYEQYF,TGTGCCAGCAGCCACTACTCCGGGACAGTCTACGAGCAGTACTTC
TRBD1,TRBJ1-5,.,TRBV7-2,CASSFRGGAGNQPQHF,TGTGCCAGCAGCTTCCGAGGGGGCGCGGGCAATCAGCCCCAGCATTTT
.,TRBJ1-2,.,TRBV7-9,CASSLGPQSYGYTF,TGTGCCAGCAGCTTAGGACCCCAAAGTTATGGCTACACCTTC
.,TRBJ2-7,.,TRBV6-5,CASSLQGRYYEQYF,TGTGCCAGCAGTTTACAGGGGAGGTACTACGAGCAGTACTTC
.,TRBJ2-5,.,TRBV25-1,CASSEWGAETQYF,TGTGCCAGCAGTGAGTGGGGGGCGGAGACCCAGTACTTC
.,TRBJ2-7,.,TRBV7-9,CASSLDYSYEQYF,TGTGCCAGCAGCTTAGACTATTCCTACGAGCAGTACTTC
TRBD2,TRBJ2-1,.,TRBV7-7,CASSLDPSGRSNEQFF,TGTGCTAGCAGCTTAGATCCTAGCGGGAGAAGCAATGAGCAGTTCTTC
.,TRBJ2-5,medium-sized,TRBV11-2,CASSLLADYQETQYF,TGTGCCAGCAGCTTATTAGCGGACTACCAAGAGACCCAGTACTTC
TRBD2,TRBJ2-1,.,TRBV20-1,CSAPRLAGSSYNEQFF,TGCAGTGCTCCTAGACTAGCGGGAAGCTCCTACAATGAGCAGTTCTTC
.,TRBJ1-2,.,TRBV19,CASNRGQPNYGYTF,TGTGCCAGTAATAGAGGACAACCTAACTATGGCTACACCTTC
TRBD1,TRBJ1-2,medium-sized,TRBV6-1,CASSVDRAGYTF,TGTGCCAGCAGTGTCGACAGGGCTGGCTACACCTTC
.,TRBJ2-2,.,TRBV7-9,CASSLGRAGELFF,TGTGCCAGCAGCTTAGGGAGAGCCGGGGAGCTGTTTTTT
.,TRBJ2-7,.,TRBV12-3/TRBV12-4,CASRDRGEQYF,TGTGCCAGCAGGGACCGGGGCGAGCAGTACTTC
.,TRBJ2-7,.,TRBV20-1,CSARLIRGTLYEQYF,TGCAGTGCTAGACTTATTAGGGGAACCCTCTACGAGCAGTACTTC
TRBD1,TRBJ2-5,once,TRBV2,CASSRDRGVRETQYF,TGTGCCAGCAGTCGGGACAGGGGAGTTCGAGAGACCCAGTACTTC
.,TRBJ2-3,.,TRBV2,CASSQRGGGPITDTQYF,TGTGCCAGCAGCCAACGAGGGGGAGGGCCGATCACAGATACGCAGTATTTT
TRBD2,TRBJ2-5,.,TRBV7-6,CASSPPGLAGIETQYF,TGTGCCAGCAGCCCCCCCGGACTAGCGGGAATAGAGACCCAGTACTTC
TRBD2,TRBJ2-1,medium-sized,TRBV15,CATSRTTSGRANNEQFF,TGTGCCACCAGCAGGACCACTAGCGGGAGGGCCAACAATGAGCAGTTCTTC
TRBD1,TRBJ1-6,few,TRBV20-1,CSARKPGQQWSPLHF,TGCAGTGCTAGAAAGCCGGGACAGCAGTGGTCACCCCTCCACTTT
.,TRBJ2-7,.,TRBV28,CASSFRVTLGVWSYEQYF,TGTGCCAGCAGTTTCCGGGTAACCTTAGGGGTGTGGTCCTACGAGCAGTACTTC
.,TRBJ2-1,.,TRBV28,CASRAGRTSSYNEQFF,TGTGCCAGCAGGGCAGGGAGGACGAGCTCCTACAATGAGCAGTTCTTC
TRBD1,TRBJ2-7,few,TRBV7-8,CASSNVGRGPLEQYF,TGTGCCAGCAGCAACGTAGGTAGGGGGCCCCTCGAGCAGTACTTC
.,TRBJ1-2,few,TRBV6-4,CASSDGDGYGYTF,TGTGCCAGCAGTGACGGTGACGGCTATGGCTACACCTTC
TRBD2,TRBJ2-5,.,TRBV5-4,CASSAAGGPETQYF,TGTGCCAGCAGCGCAGCGGGAGGGCCAGAGACCCAGTACTTC
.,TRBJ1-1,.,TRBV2,CASSEVGSEAFF,TGTGCCAGCAGTGAAGTTGGAAGTGAAGCTTTCTTT
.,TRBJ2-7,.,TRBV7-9,CASSFQSEQYF,TGTGCCAGCAGCTTCCAATCCGAGCAGTACTTC
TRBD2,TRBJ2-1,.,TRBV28,CASSLLAGYNEQFF,TGTGCCAGCAGTTTACTAGCGGGATACAATGAGCAGTTCTTC
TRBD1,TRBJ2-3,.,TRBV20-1,CSARDTDRGRADTQYF,TGCAGTGCTAGAGATACCGACAGGGGTAGGGCAGATACGCAGTATTTT
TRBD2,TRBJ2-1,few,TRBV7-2,CASSPRGTSGNEQFF,TGTGCCAGCAGCCCTAGGGGAACTAGCGGCAATGAGCAGTTCTTC
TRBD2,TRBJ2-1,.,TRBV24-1,CATSHPVTSGEQFF,TGTGCCACCAGTCACCCCGTGACTAGCGGCGAGCAGTTCTTC
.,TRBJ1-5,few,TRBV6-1,CASGQPNQPQHF,TGTGCCAGTGGACAGCCTAATCAGCCCCAGCATTTT
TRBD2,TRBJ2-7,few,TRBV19,CASSRTSGRAYEQYF,TGTGCCAGTAGTAGGACTAGCGGGAGGGCCTACGAGCAGTACTTC
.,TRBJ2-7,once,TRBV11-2,CASSLVRVGEQYF,TGTGCCAGCAGCTTAGTCAGGGTGGGGGAGCAGTACTTC
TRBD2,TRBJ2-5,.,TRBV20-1,CSAIPGGETQYF,TGCAGTGCTATCCCGGGAGGGGAGACCCAGTACTTC
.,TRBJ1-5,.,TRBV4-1,CASSPEGTGRVQPQHF,TGCGCCAGCAGCCCAGAGGGCACAGGCCGCGTGCAGCCCCAGCATTTT